The rows below give T cell receptor beta chains drawn from one sample of a study of blood T cell repertoires in COVID-19. The assay was immunoSEQ multiplex PCR, and TCRdb's table has in-frame clones only and misses some. The sample holds 250,000 to 300,000 clones, approximately 90% seen once. The specimen sequenced was PBMCs or T cells enriched from blood (not recorded which). These receptors all stem from a woman in her thirties or forties with acute COVID-19. Both conserved end residues are part of each CDR3. A D gene is named only where the DNA matches it firmly. Only part of the rows carry a size: once, few, many, or a class if the clone is expanded.

j_call: TRBJ2-5; d_call: .; clone_size: .; v_call: TRBV6-2/TRBV6-3; cdr3_nt: TGTGCCAGCAGTTACTCAGCCGGGGTTGGGACCCAGTACTTC; cdr3_aa: CASSYSAGVGTQYF
j_call: TRBJ2-7; d_call: .; clone_size: .; v_call: TRBV5-8; cdr3_nt: TGTGCCAGCAGCTTGGCCCCAGTTGAGCAGTACTTC; cdr3_aa: CASSLAPVEQYF
j_call: TRBJ2-7; d_call: TRBD2; clone_size: few; v_call: TRBV12-3/TRBV12-4; cdr3_nt: TGTGCCAGCAGAATAGCGGGAGCCGGAGAGCAGTACTTC; cdr3_aa: CASRIAGAGEQYF
j_call: TRBJ1-2; d_call: .; clone_size: .; v_call: TRBV2; cdr3_nt: TGTGCCAGCAGCACAGATTTCGGAGGCTACACCTTC; cdr3_aa: CASSTDFGGYTF
j_call: TRBJ1-1; d_call: TRBD1; clone_size: .; v_call: TRBV5-1; cdr3_nt: TGCGCCAGCAGCAGGGGGACAGGGGCCGCTGAAGCTTTCTTT; cdr3_aa: CASSRGTGAAEAFF
j_call: TRBJ1-6; d_call: TRBD1; clone_size: .; v_call: TRBV7-9; cdr3_nt: TGTGCCAGCACCCGAGCAGGGGGCAATTCACCCCTCCACTTT; cdr3_aa: CASTRAGGNSPLHF
j_call: TRBJ1-2; d_call: .; clone_size: once; v_call: TRBV29-1; cdr3_nt: TGCAGCGTGGGCGGGAGCTATGGCTACACCTTC; cdr3_aa: CSVGGSYGYTF
j_call: TRBJ2-7; d_call: .; clone_size: .; v_call: TRBV11-3; cdr3_nt: TGTGCCAGCAGCTTCAGGGAAGGAACCTACGAGCAGTACTTC; cdr3_aa: CASSFREGTYEQYF
j_call: TRBJ1-3; d_call: .; clone_size: .; v_call: TRBV28; cdr3_nt: TGTGCCAGCAGTTCGCCTACGTTGAGGGCGTCCAGTCGTGGAAACACCATATATTTT; cdr3_aa: CASSSPTLRASSRGNTIYF
j_call: TRBJ1-6; d_call: TRBD1; clone_size: .; v_call: TRBV19; cdr3_nt: TGTGCCAGTAGTACTCCACTACAGGGGGCCAGGTCACCCCTCCACTTT; cdr3_aa: CASSTPLQGARSPLHF
j_call: TRBJ1-1; d_call: .; clone_size: .; v_call: TRBV3-1/TRBV3-2; cdr3_nt: TGTGCCAGCAGCACAGGGTTTTTGGGGACGGCTTTCTTT; cdr3_aa: CASSTGFLGTAFF
j_call: TRBJ2-1; d_call: .; clone_size: .; v_call: TRBV11-2; cdr3_nt: TGTGCCAGCAGCTCCTCCCAGGGCCCCAACAATGAGCAGTTCTTC; cdr3_aa: CASSSSQGPNNEQFF
j_call: TRBJ2-1; d_call: .; clone_size: .; v_call: TRBV4-3; cdr3_nt: TGCGCCAGCAGCCAAGATTCCCGGGCGGGTCAGAATGAGCAGTTCTTC; cdr3_aa: CASSQDSRAGQNEQFF
j_call: TRBJ1-3; d_call: .; clone_size: once; v_call: TRBV15; cdr3_nt: TGTGCCACCAGCTTCGACACCCAAAGAAACACCATATATTTT; cdr3_aa: CATSFDTQRNTIYF
j_call: TRBJ1-2; d_call: TRBD1; clone_size: .; v_call: TRBV10-3; cdr3_nt: TGTGCCATCAGTGCCGGGACAGGGGAATATGGCTACACCTTC; cdr3_aa: CAISAGTGEYGYTF
j_call: TRBJ2-1; d_call: .; clone_size: few; v_call: TRBV5-4; cdr3_nt: TGTGCCAGCAGAATAGACACCTACAATGAGCAGTTCTTC; cdr3_aa: CASRIDTYNEQFF
j_call: TRBJ1-4; d_call: TRBD1; clone_size: .; v_call: TRBV18; cdr3_nt: TGTGCCAGCTCACGGGACAGGTCGTACGGAGAACTGTTTTTT; cdr3_aa: CASSRDRSYGELFF
j_call: TRBJ2-1; d_call: TRBD1; clone_size: .; v_call: TRBV30; cdr3_nt: TGTGCCTGGAGGACCTTGGACAGGGGGGGCAATGAGCAGTTCTTC; cdr3_aa: CAWRTLDRGGNEQFF
j_call: TRBJ2-5; d_call: TRBD2; clone_size: .; v_call: TRBV6-5; cdr3_nt: TGTGCCAGCAGTTACTCGATGGCAGGGACTAGGCAGACCCAGTACTTC; cdr3_aa: CASSYSMAGTRQTQYF